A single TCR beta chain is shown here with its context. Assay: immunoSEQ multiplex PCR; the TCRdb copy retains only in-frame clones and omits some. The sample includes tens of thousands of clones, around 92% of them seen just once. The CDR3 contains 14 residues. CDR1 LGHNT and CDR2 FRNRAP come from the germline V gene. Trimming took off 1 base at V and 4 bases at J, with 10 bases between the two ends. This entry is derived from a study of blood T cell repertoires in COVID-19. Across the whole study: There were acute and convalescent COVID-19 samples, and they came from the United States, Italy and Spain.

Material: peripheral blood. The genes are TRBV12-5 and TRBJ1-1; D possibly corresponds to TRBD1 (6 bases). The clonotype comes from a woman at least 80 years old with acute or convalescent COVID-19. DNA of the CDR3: TGTGCTAGTGGTTTGGACGGGACAATCACTGAAGCTTTCTTT. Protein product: CASGLDGTITEAFF.